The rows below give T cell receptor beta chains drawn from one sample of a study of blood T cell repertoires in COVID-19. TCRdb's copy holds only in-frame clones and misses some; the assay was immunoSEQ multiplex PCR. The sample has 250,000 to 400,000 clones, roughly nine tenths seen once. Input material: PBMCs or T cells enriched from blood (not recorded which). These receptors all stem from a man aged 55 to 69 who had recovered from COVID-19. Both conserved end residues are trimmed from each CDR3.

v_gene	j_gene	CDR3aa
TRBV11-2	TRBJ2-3	ASSLGLGGAITDTQY
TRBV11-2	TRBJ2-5	ASSYDRVETQY
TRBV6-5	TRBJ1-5	ASSYSGQGNQPQH
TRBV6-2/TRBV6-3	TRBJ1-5	ASSYTGYNQPQH
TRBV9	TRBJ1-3	ASGSQASGNTIY
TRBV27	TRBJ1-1	ASSLTPHGPGGTEAF
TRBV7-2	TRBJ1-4	ASTHRGSANEKLF
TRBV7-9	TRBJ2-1	ASSSSGRASYNEQF
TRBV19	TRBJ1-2	ASRSPKGQGANYGYT
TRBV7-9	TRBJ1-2	ASSLVGASGYT
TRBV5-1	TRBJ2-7	ASSLEQGVYEQY
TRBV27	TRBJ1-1	ASHRQGAATEAF
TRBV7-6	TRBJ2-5	ASSFIKGLAETQY
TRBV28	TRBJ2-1	ASGILVGGDNEQF